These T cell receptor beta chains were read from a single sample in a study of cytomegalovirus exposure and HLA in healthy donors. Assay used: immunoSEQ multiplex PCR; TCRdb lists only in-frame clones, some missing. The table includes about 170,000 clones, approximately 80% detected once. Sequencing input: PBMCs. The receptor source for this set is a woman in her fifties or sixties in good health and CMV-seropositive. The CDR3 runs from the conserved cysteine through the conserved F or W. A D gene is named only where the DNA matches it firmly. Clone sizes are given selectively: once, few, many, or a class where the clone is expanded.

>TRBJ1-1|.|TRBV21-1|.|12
TGTGCCAGCAGCATGGGCGGAGGTGAAGCTTTCTTT
CASSMGGGEAFF
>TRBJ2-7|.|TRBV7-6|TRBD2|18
TGTGCCAGCAGCTTAAGAGAAGGGACTAGCGGGTCACACTACGAGCAGTACTTC
CASSLREGTSGSHYEQYF
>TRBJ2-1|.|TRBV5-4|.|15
TGTGCCAGCAGCCTCCCGGGACTTTCTCATTACGAGCAGTTCTTC
CASSLPGLSHYEQFF
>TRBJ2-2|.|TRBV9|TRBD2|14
TGTGCCAGCAGCAGTGGACTAGCCCAAAGGGAGCTGTTTTTT
CASSSGLAQRELFF
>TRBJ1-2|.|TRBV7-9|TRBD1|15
TGTGCCAGCAGCTTAGATGGACAGGCCCGCTATGGCTACACCTTC
CASSLDGQARYGYTF
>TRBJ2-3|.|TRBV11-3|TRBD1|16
TGTGCCAGCAGCCCCCGGGGACAGGGGGGCACAGATACGCAGTATTTT
CASSPRGQGGTDTQYF
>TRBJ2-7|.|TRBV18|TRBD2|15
TGTACCAGCTCACCGGAAGCGGGGGGGTTCTACGAGCAGTACTTC
CTSSPEAGGFYEQYF
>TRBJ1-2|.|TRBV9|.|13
TGTGCCAGCAGCCCTTCGGGGGGCCGGGGCTACACCTTC
CASSPSGGRGYTF
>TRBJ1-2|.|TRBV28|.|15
TGTGCCAGCAGTCGACTGGGGGGGGTAGGCTATGGCTACACCTTC
CASSRLGGVGYGYTF
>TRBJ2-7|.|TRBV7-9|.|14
TGTGCCAGCAGCTTAGCACGGCAGGGCTACGAGCAGTACTTC
CASSLARQGYEQYF
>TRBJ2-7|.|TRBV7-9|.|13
TGTGCCAGCAGCTTAGACGACAGCTACGAGCAGTACTTC
CASSLDDSYEQYF
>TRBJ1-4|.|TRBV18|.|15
TGTGCCAGCTCACTGGCGGGGTCGGGAAATGAAAAACTGTTTTTT
CASSLAGSGNEKLFF
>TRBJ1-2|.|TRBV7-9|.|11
TGTGCCGGGGCCCTGGCATATGGCTACACCTTC
CAGALAYGYTF
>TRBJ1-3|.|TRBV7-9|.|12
TGTTCCTCAAGGGGAAGTAGAAACACCATATATTTT
CSSRGSRNTIYF
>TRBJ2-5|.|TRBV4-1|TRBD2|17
TGCGCCAGCAGCCAAGATCCCCTAGCGGGCCACCAAGAGACCCAGTACTTC
CASSQDPLAGHQETQYF
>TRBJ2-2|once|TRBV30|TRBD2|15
TGTGCCTGGGGTCGGAGACTAGCGGGAATCGGGGAGCTGTTTTTT
CAWGRRLAGIGELFF
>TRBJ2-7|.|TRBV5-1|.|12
TGCGCCAGCAGCCAAGACTGGTACGAGCAGTACTTC
CASSQDWYEQYF
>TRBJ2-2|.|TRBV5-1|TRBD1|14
TGCGCCAGCATCGGACAGGTCAACACCGGGGAGCTGTTTTTT
CASIGQVNTGELFF
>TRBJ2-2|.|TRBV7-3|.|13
TGTGCCAGCAGCTACGGGTATGGCGGGGAGCTGTTTTTT
CASSYGYGGELFF
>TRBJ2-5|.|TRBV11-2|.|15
TGTGCCAGCAGCCCTCCGACCCGGACCGGGGGGACCCAGTACTTC
CASSPPTRTGGTQYF
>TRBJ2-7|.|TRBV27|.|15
TGTGCCAGCAGCCTCGGACAGCCAGGAATACGGGAGCAGTACTTC
CASSLGQPGIREQYF
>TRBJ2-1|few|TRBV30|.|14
TGTGCCTGGAGTGTGGGGGCTAGCTCAGATGAGCAGTTCTTC
CAWSVGASSDEQFF
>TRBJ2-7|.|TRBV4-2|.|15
TGTGCCAGCAGCCAAGGAACACAGGCCCCCTACGAGCAGTACTTC
CASSQGTQAPYEQYF
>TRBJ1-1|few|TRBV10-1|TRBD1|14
TGCGCCAGCAGACCGGACAGGGAGGGCACTGAAGCTTTCTTT
CASRPDREGTEAFF
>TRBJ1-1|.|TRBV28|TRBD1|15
TGTGCCAGCAGTTTCGGGGACAGGAGGAACACTGAAGCTTTCTTT
CASSFGDRRNTEAFF
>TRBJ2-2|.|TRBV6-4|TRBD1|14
TGTGCCAGCAGGGGCCAACAGGGGTCCGGGGAGCTGTTTTTT
CASRGQQGSGELFF
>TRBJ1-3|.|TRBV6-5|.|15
TGTGCCAGCAGTTACGAGGGGGACCCTGGAAACACCATATATTTT
CASSYEGDPGNTIYF
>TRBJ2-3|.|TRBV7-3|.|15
TGTGCCAGCAGCTTGGGGGCCTCTAACACAGATACGCAGTATTTT
CASSLGASNTDTQYF
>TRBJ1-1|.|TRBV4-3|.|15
TGCGCCAGCAGCCAACTCGGACAACGGAACACTGAAGCTTTCTTT
CASSQLGQRNTEAFF
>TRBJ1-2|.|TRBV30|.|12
TGTGCCTGGAGTCCGGGTAACTATGGCTACACCTTC
CAWSPGNYGYTF
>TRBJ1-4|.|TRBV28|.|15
TGTGCCAGCAACAACAGAGATGCAACTAATGAAAAACTGTTTTTT
CASNNRDATNEKLFF
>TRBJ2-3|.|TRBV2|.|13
TGTGCCAGCAGGGGGCCAATTCCAGATACGCAGTATTTT
CASRGPIPDTQYF
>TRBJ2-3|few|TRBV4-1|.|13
TGCGCCAGCAGCCAGGCCCCCACAGATACGCAGTATTTT
CASSQAPTDTQYF
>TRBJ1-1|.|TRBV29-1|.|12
TGCAGCGCTATCGAGGGGAACACTGAAGCTTTCTTT
CSAIEGNTEAFF
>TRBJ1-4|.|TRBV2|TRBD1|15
TGTGCCAGCAGTGATCCCGGACAGGCTAATGAAAAACTGTTTTTT
CASSDPGQANEKLFF
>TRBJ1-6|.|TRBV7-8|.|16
TGTGCCAGCAGCGAGGAGGGACTTAACGTTAATTCACCCCTCCACTTT
CASSEEGLNVNSPLHF
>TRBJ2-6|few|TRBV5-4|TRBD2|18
TGTGCCAGCAGCCCTACTAGCGGGGCCCCCTCTGGGGCCAACGTCCTGACTTTC
CASSPTSGAPSGANVLTF
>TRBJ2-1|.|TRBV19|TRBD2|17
TGTGCCACCTCCCCGGGGAGACTCCTAGCGGGAGCCAATGAGCAGTTCTTC
CATSPGRLLAGANEQFF
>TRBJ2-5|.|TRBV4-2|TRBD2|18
TGTGCCAGCAGCCTCGGGACTAGCGGACTTTTAAGGGAAGAGACCCAGTACTTC
CASSLGTSGLLREETQYF
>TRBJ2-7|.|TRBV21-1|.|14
TGTGCCAGCAGCCGGGACAGTCGCTCCTACGAGCAGTACTTC
CASSRDSRSYEQYF
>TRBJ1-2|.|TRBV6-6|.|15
TGTGCCAGCAGCCACAGGGTCGGATCTAACTATGGCTACACCTTC
CASSHRVGSNYGYTF
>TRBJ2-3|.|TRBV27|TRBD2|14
TGTGCCAGCAGTAACGGACTAGCGGGGGATACGCAGTATTTT
CASSNGLAGDTQYF
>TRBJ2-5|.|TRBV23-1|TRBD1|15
TGCGCCAGCAGTCAATCATGGACAGGCGAAGAGACCCAGTACTTC
CASSQSWTGEETQYF
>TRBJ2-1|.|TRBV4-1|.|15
TGCGCCAGCAGCCCAGGGGACCGGTACTACAATGAGCAGTTCTTC
CASSPGDRYYNEQFF
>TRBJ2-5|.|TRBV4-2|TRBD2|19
TGTGCCAGCAGCCAGGGGGGAAGGGGACTAGCGGGGGAGCAAGAGACCCAGTACTTC
CASSQGGRGLAGEQETQYF
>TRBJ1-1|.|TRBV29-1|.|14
TGCAGCTCCTGCGGACACCTACAGAACACTGAAGCTTTCTTT
CSSCGHLQNTEAFF